This entry describes one T cell receptor beta chain. This record comes from a study of STAT5B mutations in CD4+ large granular lymphocyte leukemia. Libraries were prepared by immunoSEQ multiplex PCR; TCRdb keeps only in-frame clonotypes and omits some of them. The table records some 45,000 clones, 80% to 90% of them present only once. The sample consisted of CD4+ T cells from blood buffy coats. The origin of this receptor is a human donor in good health.

CDR3: CASSSPGANVLTF. The CDR3 region has the DNA TGTGCCAGCAGCTCGCCCGGGGCCAACGTCCTGACTTTC. The chain has TRBV7-9 and TRBJ2-6, with D unresolved. CDR3 length: 13 residues. V was pared by 4 bases and J by 4 bases, with 5 bases between. Germline V gene sequence: CDR1 SEHNR, CDR2 FQNEAQ (reference sequence).